This T cell receptor (beta chain) is from a study of T cell changes during pregnancy in multiple sclerosis. Only in-frame clones appear in the TCRdb table, and some are missing; sequencing was by immunoSEQ multiplex PCR. The sample has under 65,000 clones, roughly 93% seen once. The junction had 10 bases not matched to a gene; V was cut back by 2 bases and J by 3 bases. Per the germline V gene, CDR1 is MNHEY and CDR2 is SMNVEV (reference sequence). CDR3 length: 17 amino acids. The V call is TRBV27, the J call TRBJ2-1; 7 bases match TRBD1. Sequenced here: CD8+ T cells from peripheral blood mononuclear cells, sampled in the second trimester of pregnancy. The TCR was taken from a female donor with multiple sclerosis, enrolled in a pregnancy study. CDR3 bases: TGTGCCAGCAGTTTACTCGTCCAGGGGGAATTCTACAATGAGCAGTTCTTC. Translation: CASSLLVQGEFYNEQFF.